Here is one T cell receptor beta chain with its context. This sample was taken from a study of control samples from healthy donors and cancer patients. This CDR3 comprises 14 residues. Looked up from germline, CDR1 is LGHDT and CDR2 is YNNKEL (reference sequence). The V gene lost 8 bases and the J gene lost 5 bases, with 18 bases spanning the gap. TCRdb keeps only in-frame clones here, not all; method: immunoSEQ multiplex PCR. This table holds approximately 100,000 clones, roughly 92% found once. This sequence originates from a human donor in good health. The donor label of this sample is uncertain. This chain connects TRBV3-1 (or the pseudogene TRBV3-2) to TRBJ1-1; perhaps TRBD1 as D (6 bases). The sample taken for sequencing was blood. CDR3 bases: TGTGCCAGCGAGGGTGGGGGGCTCGGAACTGAAGCTTTCTTT. It translates to CASEGGGLGTEAFF.